A single sample gave rise to the 23 T cell receptor beta chains below, sequenced in a study of T cell responses to AZD1222 COVID-19 vaccine. Only in-frame clones appear in the TCRdb table, and some are missing; sequencing was by immunoSEQ multiplex PCR. The sample includes roughly 100,000 clones, roughly 87% of them seen just once. The starting material was peripheral blood, obtained 28 days after the second AZD1222 dose. These TCRs come from an adult who received the AZD1222 COVID-19 vaccine.

This clone was counted a single time. The chain couples TRBV5-8 to TRBJ2-1; TRBD1 aligns across 7 bases. The V and J ends lost 5 bases and 1 base, in that order; junction bases with no gene match: 9. CDR1 is SGHTS and CDR2 is YDEGEE in the germline V gene. The CDR3 contains 16 residues. CDR3 nucleotides: TGTGCCAGCAGGGACGGGACAGCGAGATCCTACAATGAGCAGTTCTTC. As protein: CASRDGTARSYNEQFF.

The rearrangement joins TRBV7-6 to TRBJ1-3, with a weak D call TRBD1 (6 bases). Per germline, CDR1 SGHVS and CDR2 FNYEAQ. With 8 bases removed from V and 0 bases from J, the gap between germline ends came to 11 bases. This CDR3 has 14 residues. The CDR3 spells CASVTGPSGNTIYF. CDR3 in DNA: TGTGCCAGCGTGACAGGACCCTCTGGAAACACCATATATTTT.

In this sample, this clone turned up once. In DNA form, the CDR3 reads TGTGCCAGCAGCCAAGAGGCACTAGCGGGGGGGGAGCAAGAGACCCAGTACTTC. As protein: CASSQEALAGGEQETQYF. This chain joins TRBV3-1 (or the pseudogene TRBV3-2) and TRBJ2-5, with 13 nucleotides matching TRBD2. The V gene's germline CDR1 is LGHDT and CDR2 YNNKEL (reference sequence). J was trimmed by 2 bases and V by 0 bases; bases with no gene match: 6. The CDR3 contains 18 residues.

The chain carries TRBV6-2 or TRBV6-3 and TRBJ1-6; the D is unclear. V was shortened by 5 bases and J by 12 bases, with 8 bases between the two germline ends. CDR3 size: 11 residues. Germline CDR1 MNHEY, CDR2 SVGEGT. CDR3 residues: CASSPEGPLHF. CDR3 in DNA: TGTGCCAGCAGTCCCGAAGGACCCCTCCACTTT.

The gene calls are TRBV2 and TRBJ1-6; a weak D match, TRBD1 (5 bases). The germline V gene has CDR1 SNHLY and CDR2 FYNNEI. Trimming removed 4 bases at V and 14 bases at J, with 9 bases between. The CDR3 contains 11 residues. CDR3 bases: TGTGCCAGCAGTGTGCAGGGCACCCTCCACTTT. It translates to CASSVQGTLHF.

The chain couples TRBV24-1 to TRBJ2-5; the D is unclear. The V end was cut by 4 bases, the J end by 5 bases, with 7 bases between. The germline gives CDR1 KGHDR, CDR2 SFDVKD. CDR3 length: 12 amino acids. The CDR3 sequence is CATSDVLETQYF. In nucleotides, the CDR3 is TGTGCCACCAGTGACGTATTGGAGACCCAGTACTTC.

The chain combines TRBV3-1 (or the pseudogene TRBV3-2) with TRBJ2-3; D uncertain. CDR1 and CDR2 from the germline V gene are LGHDT and YNNKEL (reference sequence). CDR3 size: 13 residues. The V gene lost 5 bases and the J gene lost 6 bases, with 12 bases spanning the gap. The CDR3 DNA sequence: TGTGCCAGCAGCGTCCGGCAAATCGATACGCAGTATTTT. It is translated as CASSVRQIDTQYF.

The chain joins TRBV11-3 to TRBJ1-1; D gene uncertain. V was pared by 4 bases and J by 0 bases, with 6 bases between. This CDR3 has 13 residues. Germline CDR1 and CDR2: SGHNT and YENEEA. CDR3 sequence: CASSWAMNTEAFF. DNA of the CDR3: TGTGCCAGCAGCTGGGCGATGAACACTGAAGCTTTCTTT.

CDR3 sequence: CASSPHGSGGTGELFF. The CDR3 region has the DNA TGTGCCAGCAGTCCCCACGGGAGCGGGGGCACCGGGGAGCTGTTTTTT. V usage is TRBV6-2 or TRBV6-3 and J usage is TRBJ2-2, with 8 positions matching TRBD2. After removal of 5 bases from V and 4 bases from J, the junction contained 9 bases not matched to a gene. This CDR3 has 16 amino acids. CDR1 is MNHEY, CDR2 SVGEGT, per germline.

The rearrangement links TRBV5-3 to TRBJ2-1; TRBD2 agrees at 13 bases. TRBV5-3 belongs to the ORF category, with a function that is uncertain. V lost 4 bases to trimming and J lost 4 bases; unmatched junction nucleotides: 11. This CDR3 spans 18 amino acids. The CDR3 sequence: CARSPPWTSGGEYNEQFF. The CDR3 nucleotides are TGTGCCAGAAGCCCACCTTGGACTAGCGGGGGTGAGTACAATGAGCAGTTCTTC.

The J gene is TRBJ2-5, the V gene TRBV3-1 (or the pseudogene TRBV3-2); tentatively, D is TRBD1 (5 bases). The J call may be incorrect, as the DNA end agrees better with TRBJ2-7. CDR1 LGHDT and CDR2 YNNKEL come from the germline V gene (reference sequence). The CDR3 spans 15 residues. The CDR3 protein is CASSQDPGAPYEQYF. CDR3 nucleotides: TGTGCCAGCAGCCAAGATCCTGGGGCCCCCTACGAGCAGTACTTC.

V and J are TRBV9 and TRBJ2-7; 7 nucleotides agree with TRBD1. Germline V gives CDR1 SGDLS, CDR2 YYNGEE. The V and J ends lost 0 bases and 2 bases, in that order; junction bases with no gene match: 5. The CDR3 has 15 residues. The CDR3: CASSVAGGTAYEQYF. DNA for the CDR3: TGTGCCAGCAGCGTAGCAGGGGGAACGGCCTACGAGCAGTACTTC.

This chain joins TRBV7-6 and TRBJ2-1, with 8 bases aligning to TRBD2. V lost 3 bases, J lost 12 bases, and 7 bases stayed unmatched. The CDR3 sequence is 13 residues long. Looked up from germline, CDR1 is SGHVS and CDR2 is FNYEAQ. CDR3 DNA sequence: TGTGCCAGCAGCTTCTTGGCGGGGGGAGGGCAGTTCTTC. Protein: CASSFLAGGGQFF.

The CDR3 region has the DNA TGTGCCAGCAGCCCCATAGCGGGGCAGGGGGGCACAGATACGCAGTATTTT. It encodes CASSPIAGQGGTDTQYF. The V gene is TRBV6-4, the J gene TRBJ2-3, with D possibly being TRBD2 (8 bases). V was clipped by 6 bases and J by 1 base, with 20 bases between them. This CDR3 region has 17 residues. Germline lookup yields CDR1 MRHNA and CDR2 SNTAGT.

The chain is built from TRBV5-1 and TRBJ2-3; 9 positions agree with TRBD2. Germline V CDR1 and CDR2: SGHRS, YFSETQ. Trimming removed 0 bases from V and 6 bases from J; junction bases left unmatched: 8. The CDR3 covers 16 residues. CDR3 nucleotide sequence: TGCGCCAGCAGCTTGGCCGCTAGCGGGGATGCGGATACGCAGTATTTT. Translating it yields CASSLAASGDADTQYF.

J is TRBJ2-7 and V is TRBV21-1; the D call TRBD1 from the table was never checked on the DNA. TRBV21-1 is assigned pseudogene status. The CDR3 spans 15 residues. This CDR3 reads CASSKDGDRIYEQYF. CDR3 nucleotide sequence: TGTGCCAGCAGCAAAGATGGGGACAGGATCTACGAGCAGTACTTC.

With regard to this clone: At the DNA level, this CDR3 is encoded by other sequences in the same sample as well. The gene calls are TRBV6-4 and TRBJ2-3, with unresolved D. With 0 bases removed from V and 2 bases from J, the gap between germline ends came to 6 bases. The length of the CDR3 is 14 residues. Germline V gene sequence: CDR1 MRHNA, CDR2 SNTAGT. Here the CDR3 reads CASSDSGSTDTQYF. The CDR3 bases are TGTGCCAGCAGTGACTCGGGGTCCACAGATACGCAGTATTTT.

The chain couples TRBV12-3 or TRBV12-4 to TRBJ1-2; D is possibly TRBD1 (5 bases). V lost 1 base, J lost 6 bases, and 9 bases lay in between. The CDR3 totals 13 residues. As DNA, the CDR3 is TGTGCCAGCAGTTTAGGGCAGGGTCATGGCTACACCTTC. Translation: CASSLGQGHGYTF.

This clone was counted ten times or more. This chain connects TRBV10-1 to TRBJ2-7; no firm D call. The V gene's germline CDR1 is WNHNN and CDR2 SYGVQD (reference sequence). The CDR3 has 13 amino acids. V lost 8 bases and J 5 bases, leaving 16 bases between the germline ends. CDR3 DNA: TGCGCCAGCTCGGGCCTCTACCCCCACGAGCAGTACTTC. It specifies CASSGLYPHEQYF.

The rearrangement uses TRBV19 and TRBJ1-1, with 7 bases fitting TRBD1. Germline V lookup: CDR1 LNHDA, CDR2 SQIVND (reference sequence). The CDR3 contains 14 residues. Losses at the gene ends were 7 bases for V and 8 bases for J; bases not matched to a gene: 13. CDR3 bases: TGTGCCAGTAAGCGGGAGGGGGCGCAGGTCGAAGCTTTCTTT. Translated, it gives CASKREGAQVEAFF. The full variable domain, with the rest looked up from reference TRBV19 and TRBJ1-1, is DGGITQSPKYLFRKEGQNVTLSCEQNLNHDAMYWYRQDPGQGLRLIYYSQIVNDFQKGDIAEGYSVSREKKESFPLTVTSAQKNPTAFYLCASKREGAQVEAFFGQGTRLTVV.

V gene TRBV5-1 combines with J gene TRBJ2-7; no clear D gene. This CDR3 spans 15 amino acids. The V end lost 0 bases, the J end lost 0 bases, and 10 bases lay between the germline ends. Germline V lookup: CDR1 SGHRS, CDR2 YFSETQ. The CDR3 nucleotides read TGCGCCAGCAGCTTGGACCACTCCAGCTCCTACGAGCAGTACTTC. Translating it yields CASSLDHSSSYEQYF.

The chain is built from TRBV9 and TRBJ1-4; tentative D call: TRBD1 (5 bases). The V end was cut by 0 bases, the J end by 4 bases, with 16 bases between. Germline CDR1 SGDLS, CDR2 YYNGEE. This CDR3 is 17 amino acids long. The CDR3: CASSVGGGAPNNEKLFF. The CDR3 bases are TGTGCCAGCAGCGTAGGCGGAGGGGCGCCGAATAATGAAAAACTGTTTTTT.

V usage is TRBV24-1 and J usage is TRBJ2-1; tentatively, D is TRBD2 (5 bases). The V gene lost 3 bases and the J gene lost 3 bases, with 17 bases spanning the gap. This CDR3 has 17 residues. Germline V lookup: CDR1 KGHDR, CDR2 SFDVKD. The CDR3 region has the DNA TGTGCCACCAGTGATCCAAGCTCTAGGGCGGGCTACAATGAGCAGTTCTTC. Translated, it gives CATSDPSSRAGYNEQFF.